This TCR beta chain appears in the sequencing data of a study of cytomegalovirus exposure and HLA in healthy donors. In the PCR, 60 Vbeta and 13 Jbeta primers were used. TCRdb's table, derived via immunoSEQ multiplex PCR, lists solely in-frame clones and lacks some. The sample includes approximately 170,000 clones, roughly four fifths of them seen just once. CDR1 and CDR2 (germline): SGHTA, FQGNSA. The CDR3 contains 14 residues. With 1 base removed from V and 6 bases from J, the gap between germline ends came to 10 bases. Sequences were obtained from PBMCs. The sequence was collected from a man in his forties or fifties in good health and CMV-seronegative. The rearrangement uses TRBV7-2 and TRBJ2-1; D is ambiguous. CDR3 DNA sequence: TGTGCCAGCAGCTTAGGCCCCCAAGCCAATGAGCAGTTCTTC. This translates into CASSLGPQANEQFF.